A selection of T cell receptor beta chains follows, all from one sample in a study of blood T cell repertoires in COVID-19. The data were produced by immunoSEQ multiplex PCR, yet TCRdb's version contains in-frame clones alone and is incomplete. Of some 170,000 clones in the sample, about three quarters were seen once. Material: peripheral blood. The receptor source for this set is a man between 65 and 80 years old with acute or convalescent COVID-19. Each CDR3 is given with its conserved first and last residue. The D gene is left open where the match is weak. Some rows have no size entry. The others give once, few or many, or a class for an expanded clone.

>TRBV4-1|TRBD1|-
CASSQAIGQGSTDTQYF
>TRBV6-5|-|-
CASSYGGDTEAFF
>TRBV25-1|-|-
CASTQGTEAFF
>TRBV28|TRBD1|-
CASSPRQGRYEQYF
>TRBV29-1|TRBD2|few
CSVGLAGGQETQYF
>TRBV27|TRBD1|-
CASTQGAGTEAFF
>TRBV7-8|-|once
CASSSYQGSYNEQFF
>TRBV10-3|TRBD1|-
CATMTGEEEKLFF
>TRBV6-5|TRBD1|-
CASGPVQGASYEQYF
>TRBV6-2/TRBV6-3|TRBD2|-
CASSYGTSGKETQYF
>TRBV5-5|TRBD1|few
CASSLALGTVAGNTIYF
>TRBV7-8|-|once
CASSLSTALSNQPQHF
>TRBV28|TRBD1|once
CASRGQGHSPLHF
>TRBV7-9|-|-
CASSLLGGRPGELFF
>TRBV2|TRBD1|-
CASRGTGPPSPLHF
>TRBV7-2|TRBD2|-
CASSLTLAGGNEQFF
>TRBV4-1|TRBD1|-
CASSQHRGNYGYTF
>TRBV6-5|-|-
CASSYSGLLNTEAFF
>TRBV30|TRBD1|-
CAWSRGPNTEAFF
>TRBV2|-|-
CASSREINEKLFF
>TRBV24-1|TRBD1|few
CATSDAGTGSRYGYTF
>TRBV10-1|TRBD2|-
CASSEWRLAGSTDTQYF
>TRBV19|-|-
CASSKVRGTEAFF